This TCR beta chain derives from a study of identifying expanded T cells in peripheral blood. Study conclusions and caveats: Clone count variance between approximately two-week samples rose with total template count. Technical replicates showed approximately 1.2 changed clones; approximately 2 weeks 15 to 20; four weeks 19.

In the case of this clone: Its antigen is unknown.

Germline-derived CDR1 and CDR2 are MGHDK and SYGVNS. The CDR3 loop spans 13 amino acids. Between the trimmed V and J ends, which lost 4 bases and 1 base, there was a span of 8 bases. Healthy donors had no documented immune events, such as infections, while sampled. Repertoires were generated with immunoSEQ multiplex PCR, while TCRdb's copy carries only in-frame clones and drops some. Among 58,000 or so clones listed, approximately 82% were seen once. The specimen was blood. The source of this sequence is a person aged 18 to 69 in good health. V and J are TRBV25-1 and TRBJ2-7; D uncertain. CDR3 in DNA: TGTGCCAGCAGTGGGACGGTGTCCTACGAGCAGTACGTC. This sequence encodes CASSGTVSYEQYV.